The TCR beta chain under discussion was sequenced for a study of T cell clones after liver transplantation. The overall study: A pre-transplant mixed lymphocyte reaction with TCRbeta sequencing defined graft-donor-reactive clones followed in post-transplant blood. Graft-donor-reactive sequences were compared with third-party-reactive TCRbeta sequences from pre-transplant mixed lymphocyte reactions. Three of eight recipients were HCV-positive; others had non-autoimmune, non-viral indications. Until 12-24 months post-transplant, subjects got standard immunosuppression and no induction.

The CDR3 spans 15 residues. The germline gives CDR1 SGDLS, CDR2 YYNGEE. The germline V and J ends were trimmed by 3 bases and 0 bases, with 9 bases remaining between them. The method was immunoSEQ multiplex PCR; TCRdb's version includes in-frame clones alone and lacks a portion of them. The sample has around 80,000 clones, roughly 82% seen once. This clonotype was sampled from a human patient who received a liver transplant. Among the T cells, some may be from the graft donor. The gene calls are TRBV9 and TRBJ2-2; no firm D call. The input for sequencing was CD4+ T cells from blood, taken roughly 3.5 years after liver transplant. CDR3 sequence (DNA): TGTGCCAGCAGCGGGACGGATCCGAACACCGGGGAGCTGTTTTTT. This codes for CASSGTDPNTGELFF.